The present T cell receptor beta chain was sequenced within a study of blood T cells in healthy people across ages. Study observations and caveats: Expanded clonotype changes were possibly confounded by unknown donor CMV status.

Many counts were recorded for this clonotype. Its antigen is unknown. This CDR3 contains 14 residues. The germline gives CDR1 DFQATT, CDR2 SNEGSKA (reference sequence). Deletions cut 1 base from V and 4 bases from J, with 14 bases between. A second PCR of 7 to 11 cycles used a sample-barcoded 5' primer and a J-beta primer mix. TCRdb analysed the 5' RACE reads with MiXCR anew, one entry per CDR3 protein. The table has approximately 2,000,000 distinct CDR3 sequences, around 40% seen once. The specimen sequenced was blood. This clonotype originated in a human donor in good health. The J gene is TRBJ2-7, the V gene TRBV20-1; TRBD1 might be the D (7 bases). The CDR3 region has the DNA TGCAGTGCTAGAGGTTGGGCAGGGGGGTACGAGCAGTACTTC. Its protein product is CSARGWAGGYEQYF.